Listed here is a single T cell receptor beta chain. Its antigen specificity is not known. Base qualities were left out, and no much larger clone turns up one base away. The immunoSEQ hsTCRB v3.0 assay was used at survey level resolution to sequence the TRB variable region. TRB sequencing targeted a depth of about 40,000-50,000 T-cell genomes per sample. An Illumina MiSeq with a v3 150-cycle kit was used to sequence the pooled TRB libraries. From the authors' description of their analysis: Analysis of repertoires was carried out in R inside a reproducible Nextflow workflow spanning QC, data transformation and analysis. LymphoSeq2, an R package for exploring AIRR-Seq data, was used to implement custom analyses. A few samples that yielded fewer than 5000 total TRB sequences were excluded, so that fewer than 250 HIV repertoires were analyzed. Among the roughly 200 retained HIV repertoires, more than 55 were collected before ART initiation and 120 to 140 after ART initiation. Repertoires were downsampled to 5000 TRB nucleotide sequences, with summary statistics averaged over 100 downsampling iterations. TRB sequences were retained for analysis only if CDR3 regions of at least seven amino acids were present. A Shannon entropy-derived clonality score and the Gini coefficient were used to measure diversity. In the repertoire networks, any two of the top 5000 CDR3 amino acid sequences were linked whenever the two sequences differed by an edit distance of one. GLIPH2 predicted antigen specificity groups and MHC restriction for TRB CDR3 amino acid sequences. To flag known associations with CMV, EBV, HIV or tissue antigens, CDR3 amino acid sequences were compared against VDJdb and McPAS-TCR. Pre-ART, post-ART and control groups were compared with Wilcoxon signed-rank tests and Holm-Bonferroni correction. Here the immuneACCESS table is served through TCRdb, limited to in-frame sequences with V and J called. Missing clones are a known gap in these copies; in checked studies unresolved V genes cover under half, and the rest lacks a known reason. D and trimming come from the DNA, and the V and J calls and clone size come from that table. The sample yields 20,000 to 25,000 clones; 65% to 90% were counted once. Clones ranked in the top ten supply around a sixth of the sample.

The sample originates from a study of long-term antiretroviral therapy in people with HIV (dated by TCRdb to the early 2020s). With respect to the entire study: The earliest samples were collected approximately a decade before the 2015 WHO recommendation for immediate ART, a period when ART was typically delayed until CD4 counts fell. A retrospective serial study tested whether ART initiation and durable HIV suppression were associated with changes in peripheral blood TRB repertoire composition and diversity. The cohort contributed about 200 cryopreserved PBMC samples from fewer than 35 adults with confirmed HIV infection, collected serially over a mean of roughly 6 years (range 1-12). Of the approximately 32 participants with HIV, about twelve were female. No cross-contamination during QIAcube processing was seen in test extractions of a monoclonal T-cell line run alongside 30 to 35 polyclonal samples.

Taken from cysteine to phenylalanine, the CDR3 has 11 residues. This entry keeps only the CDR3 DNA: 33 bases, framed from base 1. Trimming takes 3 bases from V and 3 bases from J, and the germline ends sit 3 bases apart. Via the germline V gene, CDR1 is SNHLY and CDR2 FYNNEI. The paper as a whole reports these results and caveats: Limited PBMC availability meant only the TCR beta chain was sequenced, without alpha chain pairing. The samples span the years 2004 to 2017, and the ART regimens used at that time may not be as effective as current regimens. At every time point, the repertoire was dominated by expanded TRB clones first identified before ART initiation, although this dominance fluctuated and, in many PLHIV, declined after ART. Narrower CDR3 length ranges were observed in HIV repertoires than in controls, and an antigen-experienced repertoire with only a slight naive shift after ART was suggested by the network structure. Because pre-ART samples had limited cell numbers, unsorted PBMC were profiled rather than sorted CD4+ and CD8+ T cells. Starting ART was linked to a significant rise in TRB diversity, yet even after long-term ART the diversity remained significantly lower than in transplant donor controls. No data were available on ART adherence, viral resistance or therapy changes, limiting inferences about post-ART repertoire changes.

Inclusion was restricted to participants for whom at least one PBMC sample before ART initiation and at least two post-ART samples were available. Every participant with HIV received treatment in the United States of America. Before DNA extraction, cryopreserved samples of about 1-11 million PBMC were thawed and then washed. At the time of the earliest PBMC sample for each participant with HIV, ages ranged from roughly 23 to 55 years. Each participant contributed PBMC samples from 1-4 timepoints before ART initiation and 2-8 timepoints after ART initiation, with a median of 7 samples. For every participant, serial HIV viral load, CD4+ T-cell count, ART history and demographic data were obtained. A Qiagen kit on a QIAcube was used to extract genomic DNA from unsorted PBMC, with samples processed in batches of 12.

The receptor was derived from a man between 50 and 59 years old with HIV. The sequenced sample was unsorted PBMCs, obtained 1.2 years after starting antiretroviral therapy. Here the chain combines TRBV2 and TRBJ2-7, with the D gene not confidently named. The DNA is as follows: TGTGCCAGCAGTGACAACTACGAGCAGTACTTC. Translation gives CASSDNYEQYF.